The 3 T cell receptor beta chains below all came from one sample that was sequenced in a study of regulatory T cells in long-lasting Graves disease. Sample time point: newly diagnosed GD, antithyroid drugs for less than 3 months. PBMCs were the source of the RNA used for TCR sequencing. Arm-PCR of CDR3 regions with iRepertoire HTBI primers generated TCR beta libraries. MiXCR, applied by TCRdb to the multiplex PCR reads, yields one record per CDR3 protein. In the table there are 500,000 or so distinct CDR3 sequences, about 16% of which are singletons. This same sample was also taken into another study, of T cells in Graves' hyperthyroidism and ophthalmopathy.

Sequencing used peripheral blood mononuclear cells (PBMCs), obtained at new diagnosis, from a patient treated with antithyroid drugs. The receptors originated from a woman aged 35-65 years with Graves disease.

This sequence joins TRBV3-1 and TRBJ1-6, with D hard to call. From germline, CDR1 is LGHDT and CDR2 YNNKEL (reference sequence). V lost 1 base, J lost 7 bases, and 11 bases lay in between. The CDR3 has 15 residues. The chain's CDR3 is CASSQVDGGNSPLHF. The DNA for the CDR3 is TGTGCCAGCAGCCAAGTAGACGGAGGAAATTCACCCCTCCACTTT.

This clonotype was observed at least ten times. This chain uses TRBV30 with TRBJ2-7; D is uncertain. V lost 7 bases and J lost 0, with 16 bases in between. Germline V gene lookup returns CDR1 GTSNPN and CDR2 SVGIG (reference sequence). The CDR3 sequence is 14 residues long. The CDR3 DNA is TGTGCCTTTAAATGGGATAGGGACTCCTACGAGCAGTACTTC. Its translation is CAFKWDRDSYEQYF.

This chain links TRBV11-3 with TRBJ2-7, with 9 bases matching TRBD2. CDR1 and CDR2 from the germline V gene are SGHNT and YENEEA. V lost 5 bases, J lost 2 bases, and 7 bases stayed unmatched. The CDR3 loop spans 15 amino acids. The DNA for the CDR3 is TGTGCCAGCAGCCCAGCGCGGGGGGGGACCTACGAGCAGTACTTC. Translating gives CASSPARGGTYEQYF.